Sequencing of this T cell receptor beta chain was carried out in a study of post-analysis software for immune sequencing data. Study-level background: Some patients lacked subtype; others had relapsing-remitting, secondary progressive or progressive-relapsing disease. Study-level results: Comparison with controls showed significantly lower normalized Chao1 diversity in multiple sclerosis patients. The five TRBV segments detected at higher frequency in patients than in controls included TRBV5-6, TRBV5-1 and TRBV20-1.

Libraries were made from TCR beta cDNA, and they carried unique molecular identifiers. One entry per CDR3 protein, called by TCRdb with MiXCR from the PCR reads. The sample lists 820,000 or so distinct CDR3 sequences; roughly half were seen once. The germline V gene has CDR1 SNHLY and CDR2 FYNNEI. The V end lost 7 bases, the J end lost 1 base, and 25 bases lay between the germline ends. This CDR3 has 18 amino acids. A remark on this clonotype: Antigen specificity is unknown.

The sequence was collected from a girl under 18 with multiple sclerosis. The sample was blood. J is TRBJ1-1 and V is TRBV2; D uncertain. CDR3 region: CASKVWKDELTKNTEAFF. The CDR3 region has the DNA TGTGCCAGCAAGGTTTGGAAGGACGAATTAACAAAGAACACTGAAGCTTTCTTT.